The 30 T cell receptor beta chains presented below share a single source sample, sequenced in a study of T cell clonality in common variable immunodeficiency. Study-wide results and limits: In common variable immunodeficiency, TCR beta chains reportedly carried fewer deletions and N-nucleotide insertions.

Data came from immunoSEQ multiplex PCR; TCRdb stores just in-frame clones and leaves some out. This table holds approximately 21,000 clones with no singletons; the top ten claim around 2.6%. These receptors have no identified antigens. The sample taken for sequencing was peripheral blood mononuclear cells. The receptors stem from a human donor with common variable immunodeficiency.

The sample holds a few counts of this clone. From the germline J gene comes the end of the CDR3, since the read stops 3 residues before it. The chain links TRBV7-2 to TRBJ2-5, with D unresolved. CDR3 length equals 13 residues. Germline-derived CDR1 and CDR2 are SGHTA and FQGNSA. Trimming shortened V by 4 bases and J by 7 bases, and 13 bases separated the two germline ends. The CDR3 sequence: CASSYGFFRTQYF. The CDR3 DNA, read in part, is TGTGCCAGCAGCTACGGGTTTTTCAGGACC.

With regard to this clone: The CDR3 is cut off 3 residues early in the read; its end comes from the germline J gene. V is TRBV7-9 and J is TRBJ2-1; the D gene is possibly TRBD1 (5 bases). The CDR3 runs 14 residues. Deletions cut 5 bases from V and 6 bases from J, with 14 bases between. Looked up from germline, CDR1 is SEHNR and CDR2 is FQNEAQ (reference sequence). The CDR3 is CASSPSSGINEQFF. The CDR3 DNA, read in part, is TGTGCCAGCAGCCCCTCCTCAGGGATCAATGAG.

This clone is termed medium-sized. CDR3 residues: CASSVASLWNEQFF. The DNA read from the CDR3 is TGTGCCAGCAGCGTAGCTAGTCTATGGAATGAG. The rearrangement joins TRBV9 to TRBJ2-1; D not resolved. The read terminates 3 residues before the CDR3 end, so the remaining end is supplied by the germline J gene. Germline V lookup: CDR1 SGDLS, CDR2 YYNGEE. Between the trimmed V and J ends, which lost 0 bases and 7 bases, there was a span of 11 bases. CDR3 length: 14 amino acids.

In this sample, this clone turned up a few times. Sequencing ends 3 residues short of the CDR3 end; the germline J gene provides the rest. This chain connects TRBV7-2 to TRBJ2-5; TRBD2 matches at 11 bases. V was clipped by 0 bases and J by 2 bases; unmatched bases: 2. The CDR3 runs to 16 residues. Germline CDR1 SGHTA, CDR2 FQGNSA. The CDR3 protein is CASSLARLAGQETQYF. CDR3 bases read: TGTGCCAGCAGCTTAGCACGACTAGCGGGGCAAGAGACC.

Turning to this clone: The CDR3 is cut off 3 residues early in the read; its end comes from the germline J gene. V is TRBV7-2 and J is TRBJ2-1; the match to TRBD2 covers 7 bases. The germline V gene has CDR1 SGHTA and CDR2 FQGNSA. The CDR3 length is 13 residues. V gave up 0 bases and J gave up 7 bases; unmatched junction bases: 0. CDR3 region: CASSLARGNEQFF. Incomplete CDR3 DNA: TGTGCCAGCAGCTTAGCGCGGGGGAATGAG.

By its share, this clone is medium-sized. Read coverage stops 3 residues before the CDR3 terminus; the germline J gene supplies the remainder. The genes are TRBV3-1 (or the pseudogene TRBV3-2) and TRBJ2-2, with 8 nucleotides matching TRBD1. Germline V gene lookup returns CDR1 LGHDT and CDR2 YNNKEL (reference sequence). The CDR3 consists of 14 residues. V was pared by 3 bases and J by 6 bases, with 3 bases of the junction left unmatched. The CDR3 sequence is CASSQETGAGELFF. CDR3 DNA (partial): TGTGCCAGCAGCCAGGAGACAGGGGCCGGGGAG.

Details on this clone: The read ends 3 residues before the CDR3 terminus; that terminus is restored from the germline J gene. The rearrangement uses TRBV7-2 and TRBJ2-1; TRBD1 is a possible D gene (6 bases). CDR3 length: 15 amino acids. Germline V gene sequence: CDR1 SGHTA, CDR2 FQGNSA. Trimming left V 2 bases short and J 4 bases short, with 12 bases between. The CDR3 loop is CASSLRGQSYNEQFF. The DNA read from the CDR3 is TGTGCCAGCAGCTTACGGGGACAAAGTTACAATGAG.

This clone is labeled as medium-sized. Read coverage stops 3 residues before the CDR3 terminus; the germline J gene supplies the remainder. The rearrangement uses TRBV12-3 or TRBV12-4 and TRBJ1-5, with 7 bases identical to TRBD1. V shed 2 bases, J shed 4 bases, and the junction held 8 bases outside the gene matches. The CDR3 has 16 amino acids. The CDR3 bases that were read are TGTGCCAGCAGTTTAACTCCAGGGGGGACAAATCAGCCC. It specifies CASSLTPGGTNQP. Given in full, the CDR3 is CASSLTPGGTNQPQHF.

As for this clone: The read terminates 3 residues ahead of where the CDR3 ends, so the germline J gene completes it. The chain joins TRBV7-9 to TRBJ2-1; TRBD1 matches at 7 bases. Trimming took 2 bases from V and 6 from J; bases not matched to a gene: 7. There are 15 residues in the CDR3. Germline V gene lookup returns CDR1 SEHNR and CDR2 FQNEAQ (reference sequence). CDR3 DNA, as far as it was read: TGTGCCAGCAGCTTATTGACAGGGACGAGCAATGAG. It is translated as CASSLLTGTSNE. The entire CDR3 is CASSLLTGTSNEQFF.

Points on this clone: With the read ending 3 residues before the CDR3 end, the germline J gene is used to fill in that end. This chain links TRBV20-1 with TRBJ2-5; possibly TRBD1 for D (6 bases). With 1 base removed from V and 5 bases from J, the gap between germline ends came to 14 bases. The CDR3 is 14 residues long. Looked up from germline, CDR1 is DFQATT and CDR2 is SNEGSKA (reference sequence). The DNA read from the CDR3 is TGCAGTGCTAGAGCAGGGGTTGTACGGGAGACC. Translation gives CSARAGVVRET. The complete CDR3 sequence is CSARAGVVRETQYF.

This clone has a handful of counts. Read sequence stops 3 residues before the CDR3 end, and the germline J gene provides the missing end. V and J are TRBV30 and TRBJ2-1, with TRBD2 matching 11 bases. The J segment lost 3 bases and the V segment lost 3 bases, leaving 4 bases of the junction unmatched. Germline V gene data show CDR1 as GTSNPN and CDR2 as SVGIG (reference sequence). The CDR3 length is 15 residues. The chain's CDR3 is CAWSETSGSYNEQFF. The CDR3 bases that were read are TGTGCCTGGAGCGAAACTAGCGGGAGCTACAATGAG.

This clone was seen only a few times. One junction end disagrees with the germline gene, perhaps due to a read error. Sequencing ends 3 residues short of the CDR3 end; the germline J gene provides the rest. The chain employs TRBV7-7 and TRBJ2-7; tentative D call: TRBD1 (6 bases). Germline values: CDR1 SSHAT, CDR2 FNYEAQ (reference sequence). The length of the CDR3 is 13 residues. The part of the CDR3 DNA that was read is TGTGCTAGCAGCGACGGGACAAATTACGAG. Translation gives CASSDGTNYE. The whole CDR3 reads CASSDGTNYEQYF.

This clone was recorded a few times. The part of the CDR3 DNA that was read is TGTGCCAGCGGCGGGGGGCCGGGCAATCAGCCC. Its protein is CASGGGPGNQP. The whole CDR3 region reads CASGGGPGNQPQHF. This sequence joins TRBV7-2 and TRBJ1-5; tentative D call: TRBD1 (6 bases). The DNA ends 3 residues before the CDR3 does, and the rest of the CDR3 is filled in from the germline J gene. V was clipped by 8 bases and J by 2 bases, with 13 bases between them. CDR3 length equals 14 residues. Germline-derived CDR1 and CDR2 are SGHTA and FQGNSA.

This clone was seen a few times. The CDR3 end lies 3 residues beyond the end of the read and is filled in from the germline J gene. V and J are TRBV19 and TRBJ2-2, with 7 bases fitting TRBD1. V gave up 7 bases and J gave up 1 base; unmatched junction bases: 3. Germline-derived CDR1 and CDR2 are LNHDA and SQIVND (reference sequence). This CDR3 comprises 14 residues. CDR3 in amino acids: CASIGQENTGELFF. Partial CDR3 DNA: TGTGCCAGTATTGGACAGGAGAACACCGGGGAG.

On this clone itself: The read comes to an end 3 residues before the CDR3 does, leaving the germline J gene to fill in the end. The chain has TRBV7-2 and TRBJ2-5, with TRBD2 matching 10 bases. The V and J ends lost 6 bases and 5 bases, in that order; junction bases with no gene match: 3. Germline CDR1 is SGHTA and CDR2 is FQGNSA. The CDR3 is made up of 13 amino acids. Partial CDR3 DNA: TGTGCCAGCAGTAGCGGGGGGCGGGAGACC. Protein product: CASSSGGRET. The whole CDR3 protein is CASSSGGRETQYF. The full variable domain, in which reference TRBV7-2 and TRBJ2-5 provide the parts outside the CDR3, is GAGVSQSPSNKVTEKGKDVELRCDPISGHTALYWYRQSLGQGLEFLIYFQGNSAPDKSGLPSDRFSAERTGGSVSTLTIQRTQQEDSAVYLCASSSGGRETQYFGPGTRLLVL.

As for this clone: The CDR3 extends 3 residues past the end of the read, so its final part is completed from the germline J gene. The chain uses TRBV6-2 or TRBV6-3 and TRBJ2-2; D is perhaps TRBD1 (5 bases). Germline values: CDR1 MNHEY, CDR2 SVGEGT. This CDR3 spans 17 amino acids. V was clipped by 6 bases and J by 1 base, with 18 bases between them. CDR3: CASSLLVDIGNTGELFF. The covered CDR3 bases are TGTGCCAGCAGCTTACTCGTGGACATCGGGAACACCGGGGAG.

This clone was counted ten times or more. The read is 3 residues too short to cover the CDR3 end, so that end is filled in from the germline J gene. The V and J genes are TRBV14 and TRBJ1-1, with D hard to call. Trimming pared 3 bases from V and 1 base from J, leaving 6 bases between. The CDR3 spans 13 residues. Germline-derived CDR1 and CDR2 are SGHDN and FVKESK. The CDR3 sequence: CASSQTQNTEAFF. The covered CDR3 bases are TGTGCCAGCAGCCAGACACAGAACACTGAA.

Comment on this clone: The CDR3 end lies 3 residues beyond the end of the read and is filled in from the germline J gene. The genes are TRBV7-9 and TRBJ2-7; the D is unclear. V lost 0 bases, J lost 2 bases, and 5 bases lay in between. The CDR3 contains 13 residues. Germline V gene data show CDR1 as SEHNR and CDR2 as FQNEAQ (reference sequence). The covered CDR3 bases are TGTGCCAGCAGCTTAGCTATAACCTACGAG. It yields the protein CASSLAITYE. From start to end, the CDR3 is CASSLAITYEQYF.

Here the CDR3 reads CASSEWPSGSMGEQYF. CDR3 DNA (partial): TGTGCCAGCAGTGAGTGGCCTAGCGGGAGTATGGGCGAG. This chain links TRBV6-1 with TRBJ2-7, with 10 bases lining up with TRBD2. The CDR3 goes on 3 residues after the read ends, and that part is filled in from the germline J gene. The V gene end was trimmed by 3 bases and the J gene end by 6 bases; junction bases not matched to a gene: 11. Germline V lookup: CDR1 MNHNS, CDR2 SASEGT. The CDR3 contains 16 residues.

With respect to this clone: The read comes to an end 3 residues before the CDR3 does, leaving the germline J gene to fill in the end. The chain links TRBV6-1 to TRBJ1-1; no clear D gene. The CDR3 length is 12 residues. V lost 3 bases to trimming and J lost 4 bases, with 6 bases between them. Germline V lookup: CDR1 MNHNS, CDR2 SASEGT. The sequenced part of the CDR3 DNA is TGTGCCAGCAGTGAGTTCGGCACTGAA. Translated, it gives CASSEFGTE. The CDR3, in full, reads CASSEFGTEAFF.

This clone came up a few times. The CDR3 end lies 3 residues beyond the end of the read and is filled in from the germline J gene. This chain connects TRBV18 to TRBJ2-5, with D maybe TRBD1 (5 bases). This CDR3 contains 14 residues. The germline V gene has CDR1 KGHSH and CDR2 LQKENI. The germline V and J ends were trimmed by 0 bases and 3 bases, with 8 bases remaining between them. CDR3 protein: CASSPPLREETQYF. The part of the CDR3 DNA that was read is TGTGCCAGCTCACCACCCCTCAGGGAAGAGACC.

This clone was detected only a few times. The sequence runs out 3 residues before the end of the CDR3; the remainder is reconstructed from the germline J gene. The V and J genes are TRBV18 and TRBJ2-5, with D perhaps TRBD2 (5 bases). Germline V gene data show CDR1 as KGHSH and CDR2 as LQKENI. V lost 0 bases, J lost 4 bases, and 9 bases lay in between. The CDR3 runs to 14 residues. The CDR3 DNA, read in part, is TGTGCCAGCTCACCACCGGAGGCAGGAGAGACC. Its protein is CASSPPEAGET. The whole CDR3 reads CASSPPEAGETQYF.

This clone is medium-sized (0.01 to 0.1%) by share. The CDR3 loop is CASSGDRGLAGELFF. CDR3 bases read: TGTGCCAGCAGCGGGGACAGGGGGCTGGCCGGGGAG. The rearrangement uses TRBV9 and TRBJ2-2, with TRBD1 matching 12 bases. The read comes to an end 3 residues before the CDR3 does, leaving the germline J gene to fill in the end. CDR1 SGDLS and CDR2 YYNGEE come from the germline V gene. The CDR3 is made up of 15 amino acids. With V trimmed by 3 bases and J by 6 bases, 3 bases remained unmatched.

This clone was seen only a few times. The covered CDR3 bases are TGTGCCAGTAGCTTTTTAAGCCAGCCC. Protein: CASSFLSQP. The entire CDR3 is CASSFLSQPQHF. V is TRBV19 and J is TRBJ1-5; no definite D call. The missing CDR3 end, 3 residues past where the read stops, is filled in from the germline J gene. The V and J ends lost 6 bases and 7 bases respectively, with 10 bases between them. Per the germline V gene, CDR1 is LNHDA and CDR2 is SQIVND (reference sequence). This CDR3 contains 12 residues.

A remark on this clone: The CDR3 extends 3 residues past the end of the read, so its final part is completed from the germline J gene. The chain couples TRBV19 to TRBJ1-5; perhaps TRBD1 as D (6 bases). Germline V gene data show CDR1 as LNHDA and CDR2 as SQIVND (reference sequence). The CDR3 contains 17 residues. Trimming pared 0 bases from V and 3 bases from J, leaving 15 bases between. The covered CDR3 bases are TGTGCCAGTAGTATAGACCGACAGGCTTTCATCAATCAGCCC. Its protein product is CASSIDRQAFINQP. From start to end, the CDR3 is CASSIDRQAFINQPQHF.

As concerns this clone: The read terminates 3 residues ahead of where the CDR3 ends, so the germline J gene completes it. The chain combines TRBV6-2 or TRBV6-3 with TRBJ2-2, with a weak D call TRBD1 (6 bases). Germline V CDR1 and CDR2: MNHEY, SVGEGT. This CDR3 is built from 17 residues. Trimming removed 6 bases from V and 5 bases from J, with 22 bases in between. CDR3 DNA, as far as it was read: TGTGCCAGCAGGCTACACAGGGACGGATGGGGGACCGGGGAG. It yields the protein CASRLHRDGWGTGE. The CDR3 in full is CASRLHRDGWGTGELFF.

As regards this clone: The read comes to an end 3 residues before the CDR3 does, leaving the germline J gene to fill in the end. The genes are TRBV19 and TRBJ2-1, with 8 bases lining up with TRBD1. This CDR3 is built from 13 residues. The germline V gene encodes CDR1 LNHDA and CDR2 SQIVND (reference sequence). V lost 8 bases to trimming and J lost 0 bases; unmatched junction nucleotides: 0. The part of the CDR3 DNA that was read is TGTGCCAGTGGACAGGGCTCCTACAATGAG. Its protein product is CASGQGSYNE. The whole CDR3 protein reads CASGQGSYNEQFF.

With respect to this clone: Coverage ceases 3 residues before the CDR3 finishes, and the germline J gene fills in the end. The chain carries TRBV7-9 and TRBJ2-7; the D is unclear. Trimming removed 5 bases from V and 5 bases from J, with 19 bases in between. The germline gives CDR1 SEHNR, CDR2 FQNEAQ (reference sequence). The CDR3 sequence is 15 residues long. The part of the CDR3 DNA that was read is TGTGCCAGCAGCCCAGAGCCCCAGGCTTTCCACGAG. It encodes CASSPEPQAFHE. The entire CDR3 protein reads CASSPEPQAFHEQYF.

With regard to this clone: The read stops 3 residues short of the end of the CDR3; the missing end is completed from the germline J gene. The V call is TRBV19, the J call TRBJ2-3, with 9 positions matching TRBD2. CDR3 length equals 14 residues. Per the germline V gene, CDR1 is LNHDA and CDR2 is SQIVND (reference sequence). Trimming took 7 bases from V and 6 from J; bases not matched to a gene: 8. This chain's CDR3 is CASNGGGAGDTQYF. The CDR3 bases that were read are TGTGCCAGTAACGGCGGGGGGGCCGGTGATACG.

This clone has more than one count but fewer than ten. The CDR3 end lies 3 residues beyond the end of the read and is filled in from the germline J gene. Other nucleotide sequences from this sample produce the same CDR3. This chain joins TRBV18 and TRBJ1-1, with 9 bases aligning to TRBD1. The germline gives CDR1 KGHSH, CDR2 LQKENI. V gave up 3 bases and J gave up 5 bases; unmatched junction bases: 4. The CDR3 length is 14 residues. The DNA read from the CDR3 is TGTGCCAGCTCACCCCGGACAGGGGATACTGAA. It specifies CASSPRTGDTE. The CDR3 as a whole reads CASSPRTGDTEAFF.